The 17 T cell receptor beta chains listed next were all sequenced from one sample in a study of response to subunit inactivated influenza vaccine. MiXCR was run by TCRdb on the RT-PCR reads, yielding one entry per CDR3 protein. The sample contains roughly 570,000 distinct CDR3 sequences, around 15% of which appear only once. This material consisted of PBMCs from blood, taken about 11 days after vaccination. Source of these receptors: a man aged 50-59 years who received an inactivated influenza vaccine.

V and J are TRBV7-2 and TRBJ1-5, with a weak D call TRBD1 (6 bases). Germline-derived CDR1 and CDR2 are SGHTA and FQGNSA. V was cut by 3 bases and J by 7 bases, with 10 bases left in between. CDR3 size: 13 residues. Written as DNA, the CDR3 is TGTGCCAGCAGCTTCACAGGGATGCAGCCCCAGCATTTT. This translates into CASSFTGMQPQHF.

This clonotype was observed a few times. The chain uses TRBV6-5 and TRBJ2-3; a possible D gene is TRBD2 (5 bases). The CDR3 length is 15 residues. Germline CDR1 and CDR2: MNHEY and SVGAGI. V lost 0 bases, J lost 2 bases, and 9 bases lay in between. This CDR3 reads CASSYSRGLTDTQYF. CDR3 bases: TGTGCCAGCAGTTACTCGAGAGGGCTCACAGATACGCAGTATTTT.

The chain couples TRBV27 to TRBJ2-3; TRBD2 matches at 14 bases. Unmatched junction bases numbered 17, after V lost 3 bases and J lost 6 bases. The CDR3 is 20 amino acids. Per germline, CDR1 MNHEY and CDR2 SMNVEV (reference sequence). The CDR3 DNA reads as TGTGCCAGCAGTTTGACGGGACTAGCGGGAGACGGGGGTCATAGGGATACGCAGTATTTT. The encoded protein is CASSLTGLAGDGGHRDTQYF.

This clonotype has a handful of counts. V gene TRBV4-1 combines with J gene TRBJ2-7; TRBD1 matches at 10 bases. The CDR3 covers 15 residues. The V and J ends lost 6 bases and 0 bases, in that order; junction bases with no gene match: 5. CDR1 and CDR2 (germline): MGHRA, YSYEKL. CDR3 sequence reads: CASRRTGGSSYEQYF. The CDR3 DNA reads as TGCGCCAGCAGACGGACAGGGGGGAGCTCCTACGAGCAGTACTTC.

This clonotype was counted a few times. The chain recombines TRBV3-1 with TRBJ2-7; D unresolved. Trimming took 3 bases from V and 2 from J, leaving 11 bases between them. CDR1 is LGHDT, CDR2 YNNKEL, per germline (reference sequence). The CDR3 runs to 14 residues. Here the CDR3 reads CASSQSPQPYEQYF. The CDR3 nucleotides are TGTGCCAGCAGCCAGAGCCCCCAGCCCTACGAGCAGTACTTC.

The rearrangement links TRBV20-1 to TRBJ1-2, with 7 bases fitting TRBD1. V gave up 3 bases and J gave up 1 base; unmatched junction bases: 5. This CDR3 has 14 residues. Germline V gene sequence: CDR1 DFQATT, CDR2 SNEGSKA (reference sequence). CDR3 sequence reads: CSARVWDSNYGYTF. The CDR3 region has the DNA TGCAGTGCTAGGGTCTGGGACAGTAACTATGGCTACACCTTC.

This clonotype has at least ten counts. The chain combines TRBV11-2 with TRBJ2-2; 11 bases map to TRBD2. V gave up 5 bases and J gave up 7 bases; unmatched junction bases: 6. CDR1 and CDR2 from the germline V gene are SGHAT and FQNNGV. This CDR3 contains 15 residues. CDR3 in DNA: TGTGCCAGCAGCCCGGAACTAGCGGGAGTCGGGGAGCTGTTTTTT. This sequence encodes CASSPELAGVGELFF.

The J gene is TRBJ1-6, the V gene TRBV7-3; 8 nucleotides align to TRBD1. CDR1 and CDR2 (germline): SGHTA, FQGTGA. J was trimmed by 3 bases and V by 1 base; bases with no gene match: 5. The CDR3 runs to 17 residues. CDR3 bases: TGTGCCAGCAGCTTAAGTGGGACAGGCGTCTATAATTCACCCCTCCACTTT. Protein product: CASSLSGTGVYNSPLHF.

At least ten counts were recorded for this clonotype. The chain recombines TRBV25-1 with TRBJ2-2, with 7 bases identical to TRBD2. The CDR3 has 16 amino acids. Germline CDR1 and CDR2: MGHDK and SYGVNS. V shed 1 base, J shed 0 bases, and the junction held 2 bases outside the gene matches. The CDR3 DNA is TGTGCCAGCAGTGAATTGGGGGGGTCGAACACCGGGGAGCTGTTTTTT. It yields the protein CASSELGGSNTGELFF.

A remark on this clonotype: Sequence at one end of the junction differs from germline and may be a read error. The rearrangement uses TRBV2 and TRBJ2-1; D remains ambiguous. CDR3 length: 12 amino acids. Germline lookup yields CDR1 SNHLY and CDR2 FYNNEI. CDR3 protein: CASSEEFNEQFF. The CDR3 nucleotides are TGTGCCAGCAGCGAAGAATTCAATGAGCAGTTCTTC. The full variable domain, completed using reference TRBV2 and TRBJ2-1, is EPEVTQTPSHQVTQMGQEVILRCVPISNHLYFYWYRQILGQKVEFLVSFYNNEISEKSEIFDDQFSVERPDGSNFTLKIRSTKLEDSAMYFCASSEEFNEQFFGPGTRLTVL.

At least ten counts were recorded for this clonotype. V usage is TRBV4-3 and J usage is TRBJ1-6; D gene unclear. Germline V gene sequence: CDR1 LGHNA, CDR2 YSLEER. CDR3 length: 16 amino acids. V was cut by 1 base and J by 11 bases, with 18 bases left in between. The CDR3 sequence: CASSQGALGLGPPLHF. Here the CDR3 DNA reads TGCGCCAGCAGCCAAGGTGCCTTGGGGTTAGGGCCACCCCTCCACTTT.

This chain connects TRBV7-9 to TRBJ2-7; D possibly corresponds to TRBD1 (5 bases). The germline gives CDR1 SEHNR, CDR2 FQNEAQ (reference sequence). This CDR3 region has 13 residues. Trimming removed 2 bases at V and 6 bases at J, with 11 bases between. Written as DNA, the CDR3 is TGTGCCAGCAGCTTACAGGGAAGATCCGAGCAGTACTTC. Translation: CASSLQGRSEQYF.

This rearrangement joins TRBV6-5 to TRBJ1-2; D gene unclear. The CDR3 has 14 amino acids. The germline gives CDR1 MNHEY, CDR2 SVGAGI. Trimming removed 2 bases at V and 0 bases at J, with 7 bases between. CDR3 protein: CASSYQAANYGYTF. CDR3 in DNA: TGTGCCAGCAGTTACCAAGCAGCTAACTATGGCTACACCTTC.

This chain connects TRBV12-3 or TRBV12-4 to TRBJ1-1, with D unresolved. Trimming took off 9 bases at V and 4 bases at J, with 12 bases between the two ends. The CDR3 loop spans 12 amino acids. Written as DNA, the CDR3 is TGTGCCAGTCTAAAGTTGGGCACTGAAGCTTTCTTT. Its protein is CASLKLGTEAFF.

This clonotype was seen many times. The CDR3 loop reads CSVAPSGSPDTQYF. Here the CDR3 DNA reads TGCAGCGTAGCCCCTAGCGGGAGTCCGGATACGCAGTATTTT. The chain couples TRBV29-1 to TRBJ2-3, with TRBD2 matching over 10 bases. J was trimmed by 6 bases and V by 6 bases; bases with no gene match: 9. Germline CDR1 is SQVTM and CDR2 is ANQGSEA. CDR3 size: 14 residues.

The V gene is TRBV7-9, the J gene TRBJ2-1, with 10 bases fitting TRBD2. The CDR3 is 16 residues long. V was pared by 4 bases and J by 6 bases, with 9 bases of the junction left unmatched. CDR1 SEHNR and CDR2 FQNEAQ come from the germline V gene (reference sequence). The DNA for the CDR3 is TGTGCCAGCAGCTCTAGCCTAGCGGGAGTCTCCAATGAGCAGTTCTTC. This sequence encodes CASSSSLAGVSNEQFF.

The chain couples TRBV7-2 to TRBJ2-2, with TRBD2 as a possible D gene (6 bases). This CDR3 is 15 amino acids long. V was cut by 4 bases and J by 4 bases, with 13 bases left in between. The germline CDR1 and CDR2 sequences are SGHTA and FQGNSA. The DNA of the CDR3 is TGTGCCAGCAGCTCCGGGAGTTGGGGCACCGGGGAGCTGTTTTTT. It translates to CASSSGSWGTGELFF.